This TCR beta chain was observed in a study of patients and donors after allogeneic stem cell transplantation. TCRdb re-called the RT-PCR reads through MiXCR, storing one row per CDR3 protein. The repertoire holds 390,000 or so distinct CDR3 sequences, with under 20% as singletons. The CDR3 is 13 amino acids. Germline CDR1 MNHNS, CDR2 SASEGT. With 6 bases removed from V and 8 bases from J, the gap between germline ends came to 14 bases. There are a few counts of this clonotype. The sequenced sample consisted of blood, either unsorted or a sorted T cell fraction (not recorded which). This TCR came from a human donor who was either an allogeneic HSCT recipient or a stem cell or donor lymphocyte infusion donor (not recorded which). It is not recorded whose cells these are; they may come from a transplant donor. This sequence joins TRBV6-1 and TRBJ2-1; D gene unclear. CDR3 protein: CASRRWDYYEQFF. Here the CDR3 DNA reads TGTGCCAGCAGGCGGTGGGATTACTATGAGCAGTTCTTC.